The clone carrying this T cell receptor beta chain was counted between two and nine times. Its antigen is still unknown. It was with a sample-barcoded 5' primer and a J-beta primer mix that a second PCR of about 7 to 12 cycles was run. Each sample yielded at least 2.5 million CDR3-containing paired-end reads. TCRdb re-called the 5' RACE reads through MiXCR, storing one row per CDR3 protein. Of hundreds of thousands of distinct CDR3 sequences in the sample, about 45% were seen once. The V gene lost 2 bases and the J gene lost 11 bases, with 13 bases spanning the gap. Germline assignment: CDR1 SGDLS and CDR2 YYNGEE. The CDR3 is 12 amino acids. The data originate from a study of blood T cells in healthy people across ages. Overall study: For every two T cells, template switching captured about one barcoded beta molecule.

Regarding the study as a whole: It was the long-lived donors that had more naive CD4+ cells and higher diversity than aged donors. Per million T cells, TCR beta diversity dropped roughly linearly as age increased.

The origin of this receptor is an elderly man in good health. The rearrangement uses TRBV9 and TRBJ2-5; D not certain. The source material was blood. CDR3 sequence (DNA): TGTGCCAGCAGCGTTCTCGATGGTGAGCAGTACTTC. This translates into CASSVLDGEQYF.